A selection of T cell receptor beta chains follows, all from one sample in a study of T cell responses to AZD1222 COVID-19 vaccine. The repertoire was sequenced with immunoSEQ multiplex PCR; TCRdb's copy has only in-frame clones and lacks some. The sample shows about 75,000 clones, around 86% of them seen only once. Here the sequenced sample was peripheral blood, taken 28 days after the second AZD1222 dose. These receptors originate from an adult who received the AZD1222 COVID-19 vaccine. CDR3s include the opening cysteine and the closing phenylalanine or tryptophan. Where a row states a size, it is once, few, many or the class of an expanded clone; other rows omit it.

V gene	J gene	clone size	CDR3 protein
TRBV11-2	TRBJ1-6	NA	CASSLAGTRNSPLHF
TRBV19	TRBJ2-1	NA	CASSLMGTGGVGYNEQFF
TRBV27	TRBJ1-5	once	CASGEGDQPQHF
TRBV5-6	TRBJ2-1	NA	CASSFGTGIGNEQFF
TRBV4-3	TRBJ1-1	NA	CASSLTINTEAFF
TRBV4-2	TRBJ1-1	NA	CASRPGHGVDLAFF
TRBV7-2	TRBJ2-7	NA	CASSLGRGGRSEQYF
TRBV6-5	TRBJ1-2	NA	CASSYTAAERSGYTF
TRBV7-2	TRBJ1-5	NA	CASSLDSSNQPQHF
TRBV3-1/TRBV3-2	TRBJ2-7	NA	CASSQGEAAGHSYEQYF
TRBV16	TRBJ2-2	NA	CASNLGGLDTGELFF
TRBV30	TRBJ2-3	NA	CAWSILAPRQYF
TRBV2	TRBJ1-5	few	CASSEALGDSNQPQHF
TRBV3-1/TRBV3-2	TRBJ2-7	NA	CASSPGQGGYYF
TRBV28	TRBJ1-2	NA	CASSKGGYGYTF
TRBV7-3	TRBJ2-7	NA	CASSLTASYEQYF
TRBV10-2	TRBJ2-5	NA	CASSVMGNHF
TRBV5-1	TRBJ2-1	NA	CASSHPGGALNGEQFF
TRBV5-8	TRBJ2-5	NA	CASGFISGGGKTQYF
TRBV2	TRBJ2-7	few	CALEDRDYEQYF
TRBV19	TRBJ2-7	NA	CASSIGRGTYEQYF
TRBV15	TRBJ2-7	NA	CATSREYYRAGHPYEQYF